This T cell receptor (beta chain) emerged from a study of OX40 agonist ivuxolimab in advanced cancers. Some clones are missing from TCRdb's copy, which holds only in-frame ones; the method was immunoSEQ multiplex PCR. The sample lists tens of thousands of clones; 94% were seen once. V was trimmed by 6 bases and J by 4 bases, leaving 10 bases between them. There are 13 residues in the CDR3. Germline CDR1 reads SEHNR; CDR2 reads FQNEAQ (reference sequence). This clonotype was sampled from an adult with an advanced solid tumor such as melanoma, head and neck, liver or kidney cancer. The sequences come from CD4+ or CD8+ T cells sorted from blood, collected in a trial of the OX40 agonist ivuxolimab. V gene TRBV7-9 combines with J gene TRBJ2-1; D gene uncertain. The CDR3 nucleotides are TGTGCCAGCAGAGGCCCGGGTTACAATGAGCAGTTCTTC. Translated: CASRGPGYNEQFF.